The clone carrying this T cell receptor beta chain was detected many times. This sample was included in a study of T cells in Graves' hyperthyroidism and ophthalmopathy. What was amplified from RNA transcripts were TCR beta CDR3 regions. The HTBI set primed first-round TCR CDR3 RT-PCR. Each CDR3 protein is one row after TCRdb ran MiXCR on the multiplex PCR reads. The sample includes roughly 500,000 distinct CDR3 sequences, 46% seen only once; the top ten take roughly 19%. The J segment lost 6 bases and the V segment lost 1 base, leaving 9 bases of the junction unmatched. This CDR3 comprises 15 residues. Germline lookup yields CDR1 SGHRS and CDR2 YFSETQ.

The specimen was peripheral blood or thyroid tissue (not recorded which). This receptor was obtained from an adult woman with Graves' disease, either hyperthyroidism or ophthalmopathy (not recorded which). The rearrangement links TRBV5-1 to TRBJ2-7, with 8 bases matching TRBD2. The CDR3 is CASSLSAGGGVEQYF. As DNA, the CDR3 is TGCGCCAGCAGCTTGAGTGCCGGGGGGGGGGTCGAGCAGTACTTC.